This TCR beta chain appears in the sequencing data of a study of CD8 T cells in ankylosing spondylitis. V was cut by 0 bases and J by 7 bases, with 15 bases left in between. The CDR3 has 15 residues. Germline-derived CDR1 and CDR2 are SGDLS and YYNGEE. Study-level results: Matched synovial fluid from ankylosing spondylitis patients was reported to be enriched for disease-linked clones. Certain motif variants had earlier been reported in reactive arthritis synovial fluid and blood.

TCRdb recomputed calls from the 5' RACE reads with MiXCR, one row per CDR3 protein. Of 10,000 to 15,000 distinct CDR3 sequences in the sample, over 2.5% were seen once. Ten or more counts support this clonotype. No antigen is known for it. The sequence was collected from a male donor with ankylosing spondylitis or in good health (not recorded which). Sequencing used blood, either unsorted or a sorted T cell fraction (not recorded which). This chain joins TRBV9 and TRBJ2-3, with D perhaps TRBD2 (6 bases). The CDR3 DNA sequence: TGTGCCAGCAGCGTAGGTGCTAGCGTCGGGCATACGCAGTATTTT. This gives the protein CASSVGASVGHTQYF.